A single sample gave rise to the 10 T cell receptor beta chains below, sequenced in a study of blood T cells in healthy people across ages. Alongside a J-beta primer mix, a sample-barcoded 5' primer served in a second PCR lasting about 7 to 12 cycles. TCRdb used MiXCR to reprocess the 5' RACE reads, holding one entry per CDR3 protein. This sample has some 1.1 million distinct CDR3 sequences; 30% to 40% occur once, and the top ten carry around 12%. The sequencing input was blood. The receptors come from a man younger than 35 in good health.

The CDR3 loop reads CASRAERWNTEAFF. CDR3 nucleotides: TGCGCCAGCAGGGCGGAGAGATGGAACACTGAAGCTTTCTTT. The gene calls are TRBV4-3 and TRBJ1-1; D not resolved. The germline gives CDR1 LGHNA, CDR2 YSLEER. The CDR3 runs to 14 residues. Trimming took off 6 bases at V and 1 base at J, with 12 bases between the two ends.

The chain uses TRBV7-6 and TRBJ2-2; D may be TRBD1 (5 bases). This CDR3 comprises 17 residues. The V gene lost 9 bases and the J gene lost 7 bases, with 27 bases spanning the gap. From germline, CDR1 is SGHVS and CDR2 FNYEAQ. The CDR3 reads CASSRSSGSEYHGELFF. CDR3 nucleotides: TGTGCCAGTAGCAGATCATCAGGGTCCGAATATCACGGGGAGCTGTTTTTT.

This clonotype was observed a few times. The chain carries TRBV11-1 and TRBJ2-1; maybe TRBD1 (5 bases). V was pared by 8 bases and J by 3 bases, with 11 bases between. The CDR3 runs to 13 residues. Germline V gene lookup returns CDR1 SGHAT and CDR2 FQDESV (reference sequence). CDR3 residues: CASGARLYNEQFF. The CDR3 DNA reads as TGTGCCAGCGGGGCCCGACTCTACAATGAGCAGTTCTTC.

V gene TRBV11-1 combines with J gene TRBJ2-7; 9 bases are a match to TRBD2. The J call could be wrong; TRBJ2-5 is a better fit for the DNA end. This CDR3 is 15 amino acids long. CDR1 is SGHAT and CDR2 is FQDESV in the germline V gene (reference sequence). The CDR3 DNA is TGTGCCAGCAGTTTATTAGCGGGGGAGGGAGAGACCCAGTACTTC. This gives the protein CASSLLAGEGETQYF.

This chain joins TRBV5-1 and TRBJ2-3, with TRBD2 identical over 8 bases. V lost 0 bases, J lost 5 bases, and 5 bases stayed unmatched. Germline V gene data show CDR1 as SGHRS and CDR2 as YFSETQ. The CDR3 sequence is 15 residues long. In DNA form, the CDR3 reads TGCGCCAGCAGCTTGGAGCGGGAGAGTGGAGATACGCAGTATTTT. It encodes CASSLERESGDTQYF.

V and J are TRBV20-1 and TRBJ1-2; D is ambiguous. Looked up from germline, CDR1 is DFQATT and CDR2 is SNEGSKA (reference sequence). The CDR3 sequence is 12 residues long. V lost 5 bases, J lost 3 bases, and 10 bases lay in between. The CDR3 sequence is CSAPKSDYGYTF. CDR3 sequence (DNA): TGCAGTGCTCCCAAGTCAGACTATGGCTACACCTTC.

This clonotype was counted between two and nine times. The V and J genes are TRBV12-3 or TRBV12-4 and TRBJ2-6; the D gene is possibly TRBD1 (6 bases). The V and J ends lost 6 bases and 14 bases respectively, with 23 bases between them. The CDR3 extends over 15 amino acids. For the CDR3, the DNA is TGTGCCAGCAGGTATCGTCAGGGGCTGCCTGGAATCCTGACTTTC. Residues: CASRYRQGLPGILTF.

V is TRBV6-2 or TRBV6-3 and J is TRBJ2-7, with 7 bases fitting TRBD1. Germline V gene sequence: CDR1 MNHEY, CDR2 SVGEGT. This CDR3 comprises 15 residues. V shed 0 bases and J 3 bases; nucleotides not matched to a gene: 5. In DNA, the CDR3 is TGTGCCAGCAGTTACTCGGGGCACAGGGGCTACGAGCAGTACTTC. It codes for CASSYSGHRGYEQYF.

The CDR3 is CASSLSRGLSNEKLFF. The CDR3 nucleotides are TGTGCCAGCAGCCTAAGCAGGGGGCTATCTAATGAAAAACTGTTTTTT. The J gene is TRBJ1-4, the V gene TRBV7-2, with 8 bases aligning to TRBD1. The CDR3 is made up of 16 amino acids. J was trimmed by 3 bases and V by 5 bases; bases with no gene match: 8. Germline V gene sequence: CDR1 SGHTA, CDR2 FQGNSA.

In its sample, this clonotype was seen a few times. The chain links TRBV18 to TRBJ2-1; TRBD2 might be the D (6 bases). With 5 bases removed from V and 8 bases from J, the gap between germline ends came to 19 bases. Germline values: CDR1 KGHSH, CDR2 LQKENI. The CDR3 contains 15 residues. The CDR3 DNA reads as TGTGCCAGCTCAGGCGTGGGGGGTACGGTCGATGAGCAGTTCTTC. Amino acids: CASSGVGGTVDEQFF.